A selection of T cell receptor beta chains follows, all from one sample in a study of shared clonotypes between healthy human individuals. The repertoire was sequenced with immunoSEQ multiplex PCR; TCRdb's copy has only in-frame clones and lacks some. The sample lists about 120,000 clones; approximately 70% were seen once. Sample: memory CD8+ T cells sorted from blood. These receptors originate from a woman in her 30s in good health. CDR3s include the opening cysteine and the closing phenylalanine or tryptophan. The D gene is left open where the match is weak. The size entry is marked missing in some rows and otherwise reads once, few, many or a size class.

d_call j_call clone_size v_call cdr3_aa cdr3_nt
TRBD2 TRBJ2-1 . TRBV5-4 CASSHIAGGSYNEQFF TGTGCCAGCAGCCACATAGCGGGAGGATCCTACAATGAGCAGTTCTTC
. TRBJ2-2 . TRBV6-1 CASNPRVTGELFF TGTGCCAGCAACCCCAGGGTAACCGGGGAGCTGTTTTTT
. TRBJ1-2 . TRBV19 CASSWVSKQYGYTF TGTGCCAGTAGTTGGGTCTCCAAACAGTATGGCTACACCTTC
. TRBJ2-7 . TRBV11-2 CASSLVARDYEQYF TGTGCCAGCAGCTTAGTGGCCAGGGACTACGAGCAGTACTTC
. TRBJ2-3 . TRBV7-9 CASSLVLGGYTDTQYF TGTGCCAGCAGCTTAGTTTTGGGCGGATACACAGATACGCAGTATTTT
TRBD1 TRBJ1-1 . TRBV7-9 CASSSYRGRDTEAFF TGTGCCAGCAGTTCATACAGGGGGCGAGACACTGAAGCTTTCTTT
. TRBJ2-2 few TRBV19 CASSGWAGSYTGELFF TGTGCCAGTAGTGGGTGGGCAGGGAGTTACACCGGGGAGCTGTTTTTT
TRBD1 TRBJ2-7 once TRBV10-3 CAIRVPGGPHEQYF TGTGCCATCAGGGTCCCAGGGGGCCCCCACGAGCAGTACTTC
TRBD2 TRBJ2-1 few TRBV13 CASSGWGEGLNYNEQFF TGTGCCAGCAGCGGTTGGGGGGAGGGCCTTAATTACAATGAGCAGTTCTTC
. TRBJ2-7 . TRBV5-5 CASSLVGYEQYF TGTGCCAGCAGCTTGGTGGGTTACGAGCAGTACTTC
. TRBJ2-7 . TRBV6-1 CASSASGDGPYEQYF TGTGCCAGCAGTGCCTCGGGTGATGGGCCCTACGAGCAGTACTTC
TRBD2 TRBJ2-1 few TRBV11-2 CASSLGTSGMNEQFF TGTGCCAGCAGCCTCGGGACTAGCGGGATGAATGAGCAGTTCTTC
. TRBJ1-2 . TRBV6-1 CASSEQGESGYTF TGTGCCAGCAGTGAACAGGGAGAAAGTGGCTACACCTTC
TRBD1 TRBJ1-4 many TRBV5-4 CASTRSTGGKDEKLFF TGTGCCAGCACCAGATCGACAGGGGGTAAAGACGAAAAACTGTTTTTT
TRBD1 TRBJ2-2 . TRBV7-9 CASSPPGQGAGELFF TGTGCCAGCAGCCCACCGGGACAGGGGGCCGGGGAGCTGTTTTTT
. TRBJ2-7 . TRBV11-2 CASSLGGDTYEQYF TGTGCCAGCAGCCTGGGCGGGGACACCTACGAGCAGTACTTC
. TRBJ1-2 . TRBV4-1 CASSQAAGGHIHGYTF TGCGCCAGCAGCCAAGCGGCGGGGGGCCATATTCATGGCTACACCTTC
. TRBJ2-5 . TRBV7-8 CASSLARGPETQYF TGTGCCAGCAGCTTAGCGCGGGGCCCAGAGACCCAGTACTTC
. TRBJ2-5 . TRBV2 CASKSRLREGVAQYF TGTGCCAGCAAATCGAGGCTCAGGGAAGGGGTCGCCCAGTACTTC
TRBD1 TRBJ1-4 few TRBV11-2 CASRHPGGEKLFF TGTGCCAGCAGACACCCAGGGGGTGAAAAACTGTTTTTT
. TRBJ2-1 . TRBV27 CASSLAPLNEQFF TGTGCCAGCAGTTTAGCCCCCCTTAATGAGCAGTTCTTC
. TRBJ1-2 . TRBV27 CASSSGGGTTPWGYTF TGTGCCAGCAGTTCCGGGGGGGGAACCACTCCGTGGGGCTACACCTTC
. TRBJ1-1 . TRBV30 CAWRDGYTEAFF TGTGCCTGGAGAGACGGGTACACTGAAGCTTTCTTT
. TRBJ2-1 . TRBV11-3 CASSGGVGRPFGNEQFF TGTGCCAGCTCCGGCGGGGTGGGACGGCCGTTTGGCAATGAGCAGTTCTTC
. TRBJ2-2 few TRBV10-2 CASKSTGELFF TGCGCCAGCAAGTCCACCGGGGAGCTGTTTTTT
TRBD1 TRBJ1-2 . TRBV5-6 CASSLFAGGWDGYTF TGTGCCAGCAGCTTGTTCGCAGGGGGCTGGGATGGCTACACCTTC
. TRBJ1-5 . TRBV5-1 CASSLRVGGKPQHF TGCGCCAGCAGCTTGCGGGTTGGGGGGAAGCCCCAGCATTTT
. TRBJ2-2 . TRBV2 CASSIRDSRSGELFF TGTGCCAGCAGTATCCGGGACTCCCGCTCCGGGGAGCTGTTTTTT
TRBD1 TRBJ1-2 . TRBV28 CASSPILGQGVLLGYTF TGTGCCAGCAGCCCAATCTTGGGGCAGGGGGTTCTCTTAGGCTACACCTTC
TRBD1 TRBJ1-1 . TRBV7-8 CASSSGYRGEGEAFF TGTGCCAGCAGCTCGGGATACAGGGGGGAGGGTGAAGCTTTCTTT
TRBD1 TRBJ1-5 few TRBV6-5 CASSRDRGNQPQHF TGTGCCAGCAGTAGGGACAGGGGCAATCAGCCCCAGCATTTT
. TRBJ1-1 . TRBV2 CASRRVFGQANTEAFF TGTGCCAGCAGGAGGGTCTTCGGCCAGGCGAACACTGAAGCTTTCTTT
. TRBJ1-1 . TRBV19 CASSMWGLTEAFF TGTGCCAGTAGTATGTGGGGGCTCACTGAAGCTTTCTTT
. TRBJ1-3 . TRBV5-1 CASSLGTSGNTIYF TGCGCCAGCAGCTTGGGGACGTCTGGAAACACCATATATTTT
. TRBJ1-5 . TRBV19 CASSIEAASNQPQHF TGTGCCAGTAGTATAGAGGCAGCAAGCAATCAGCCCCAGCATTTT
TRBD1 TRBJ1-1 . TRBV7-4 CASSLGGTAMNTEAFF TGTGCCAGCAGCTTAGGGGGGACAGCTATGAACACTGAAGCTTTCTTT
. TRBJ2-7 few TRBV9 CASSLDRAGDEQYF TGTGCCAGCAGCCTGGACCGGGCAGGTGACGAGCAGTACTTC
. TRBJ2-1 . TRBV28 CASSLYRTTPSIEQFF TGTGCCAGCAGTTTGTATCGGACGACACCCTCAATTGAGCAGTTCTTC
TRBD2 TRBJ2-1 . TRBV5-1 CASSLGWAGTSGSRNNEQFF TGCGCCAGCAGCTTGGGTTGGGCCGGGACTAGCGGGAGTCGGAACAATGAGCAGTTCTTC